This T cell receptor beta chain was sequenced in a study of T cell responses to AZD1222 COVID-19 vaccine. On the study more broadly: The study pooled second doses at about 4 or about 12 weeks.

Libraries were prepared by immunoSEQ multiplex PCR; TCRdb keeps only in-frame clonotypes and omits some of them. The data contain about 130,000 clones, 85% to 90% of them singletons. There are 15 residues in the CDR3. The V and J ends lost 1 base and 1 base respectively, with 10 bases between them. Germline CDR1 reads SGHVS; CDR2 reads FNYEAQ. Study results and limitations: Nearly half of unique spike-specific TCRs reportedly avoided B.1.351 and B.1.1.7 mutated regions.

As to this clone: The antigen is not known.

The genes are TRBV7-6 and TRBJ1-1, with D perhaps matching TRBD1 (6 bases). This sequence was found in an adult in good health. Sample: peripheral blood, taken on day 0 of AZD1222 vaccination. The CDR3 loop is CASSLDGQRNTEAFF. In DNA, the CDR3 is TGTGCCAGCAGCTTAGATGGACAGCGGAACACTGAAGCTTTCTTT.